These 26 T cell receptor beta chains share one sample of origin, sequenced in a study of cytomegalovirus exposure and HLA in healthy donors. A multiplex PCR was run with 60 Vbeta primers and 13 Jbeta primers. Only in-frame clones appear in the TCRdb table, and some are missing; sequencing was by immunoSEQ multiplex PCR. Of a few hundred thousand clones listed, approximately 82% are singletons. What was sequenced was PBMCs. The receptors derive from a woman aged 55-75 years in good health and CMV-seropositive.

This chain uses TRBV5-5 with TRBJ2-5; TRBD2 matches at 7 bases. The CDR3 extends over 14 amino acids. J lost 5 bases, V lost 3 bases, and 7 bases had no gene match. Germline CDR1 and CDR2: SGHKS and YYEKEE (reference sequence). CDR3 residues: CASSSQRGVETQYF. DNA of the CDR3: TGTGCCAGCAGCTCCCAGCGGGGAGTGGAGACCCAGTACTTC.

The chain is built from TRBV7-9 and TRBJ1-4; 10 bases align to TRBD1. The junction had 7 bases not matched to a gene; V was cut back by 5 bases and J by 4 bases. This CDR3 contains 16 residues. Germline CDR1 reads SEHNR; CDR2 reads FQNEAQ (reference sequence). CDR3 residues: CASSNSRTGGNEKLFF. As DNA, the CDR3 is TGTGCCAGCAGCAACTCGAGGACAGGGGGTAATGAAAAACTGTTTTTT.

The CDR3 coding sequence is TGTGCCAGCAGTCAGACCGGGACAGGGTACTATGGCTACACCTTC. Encoded protein: CASSQTGTGYYGYTF. The rearrangement links TRBV28 to TRBJ1-2, with 9 positions matching TRBD1. CDR3 size: 15 residues. V lost 5 bases and J lost 3; bases outside the gene matches: 7. Looked up from germline, CDR1 is MDHEN and CDR2 is SYDVKM.

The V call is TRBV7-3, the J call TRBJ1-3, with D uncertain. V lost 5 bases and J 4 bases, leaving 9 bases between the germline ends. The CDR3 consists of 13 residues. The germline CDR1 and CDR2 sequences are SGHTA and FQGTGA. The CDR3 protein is CASSPSGGNTIYF. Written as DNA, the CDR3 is TGTGCCAGCAGCCCTTCGGGGGGAAACACCATATATTTT.

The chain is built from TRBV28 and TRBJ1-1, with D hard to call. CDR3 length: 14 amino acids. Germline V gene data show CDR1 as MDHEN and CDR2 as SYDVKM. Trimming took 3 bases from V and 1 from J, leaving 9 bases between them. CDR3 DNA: TGTGCCAGCAGTTTCCCAGGAGGGAACACTGAAGCTTTCTTT. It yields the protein CASSFPGGNTEAFF.

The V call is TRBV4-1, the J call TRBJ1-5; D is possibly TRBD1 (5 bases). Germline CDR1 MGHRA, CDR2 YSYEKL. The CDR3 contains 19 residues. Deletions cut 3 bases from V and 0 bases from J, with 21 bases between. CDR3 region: CASSHLIRGQLFSNQPQHF. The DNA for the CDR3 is TGCGCCAGCAGCCATCTCATTAGGGGTCAGTTATTTAGCAATCAGCCCCAGCATTTT.

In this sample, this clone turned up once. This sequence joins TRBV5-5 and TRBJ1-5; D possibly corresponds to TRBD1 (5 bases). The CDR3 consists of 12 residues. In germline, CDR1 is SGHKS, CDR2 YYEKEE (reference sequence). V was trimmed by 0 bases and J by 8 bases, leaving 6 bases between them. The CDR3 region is CASSLGGEPQHF. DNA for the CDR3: TGTGCCAGCAGCTTGGGGGGGGAGCCCCAGCATTTT.

This CDR3 is CASSTGQSYGYTF. For the CDR3, the DNA is TGTGCCAGCAGTACGGGACAGAGCTATGGCTACACCTTC. V is TRBV27 and J is TRBJ1-2; 7 positions agree with TRBD1. Germline lookup yields CDR1 MNHEY and CDR2 SMNVEV (reference sequence). There are 13 residues in the CDR3. V shed 5 bases, J shed 4 bases, and the junction held 4 bases outside the gene matches.

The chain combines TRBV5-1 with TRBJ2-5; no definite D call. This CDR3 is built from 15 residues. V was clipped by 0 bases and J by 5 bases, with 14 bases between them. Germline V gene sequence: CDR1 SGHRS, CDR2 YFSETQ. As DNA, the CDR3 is TGCGCCAGCAGCTTGGCCGGCCTGGTGGAGGAGACCCAGTACTTC. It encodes CASSLAGLVEETQYF. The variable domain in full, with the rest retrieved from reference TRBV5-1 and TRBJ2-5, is KAGVTQTPRYLIKTRGQQVTLSCSPISGHRSVSWYQQTPGQGLQFLFEYFSETQRNKGNFPGRFSGRQFSNSRSEMNVSTLELGDSALYLCASSLAGLVEETQYFGPGTRLLVL.

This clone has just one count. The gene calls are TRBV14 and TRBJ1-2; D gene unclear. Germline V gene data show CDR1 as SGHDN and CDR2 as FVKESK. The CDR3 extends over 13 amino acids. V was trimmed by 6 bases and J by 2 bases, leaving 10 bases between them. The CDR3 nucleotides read TGTGCCAGCAGTGCGACGGGAAACTATGGCTACACCTTC. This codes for CASSATGNYGYTF.

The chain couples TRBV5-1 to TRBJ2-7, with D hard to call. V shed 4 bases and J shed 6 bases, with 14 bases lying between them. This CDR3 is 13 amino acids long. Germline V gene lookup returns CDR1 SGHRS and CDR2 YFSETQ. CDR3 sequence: CASSADSFTEQYF. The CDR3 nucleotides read TGCGCCAGCAGCGCTGACTCATTTACCGAGCAGTACTTC.

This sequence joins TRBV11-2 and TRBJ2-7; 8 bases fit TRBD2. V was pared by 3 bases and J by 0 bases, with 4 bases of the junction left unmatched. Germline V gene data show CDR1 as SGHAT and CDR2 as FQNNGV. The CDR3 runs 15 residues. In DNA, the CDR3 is TGTGCCAGCAGCTTTGGACTAGCAATCTCCTACGAGCAGTACTTC. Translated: CASSFGLAISYEQYF.

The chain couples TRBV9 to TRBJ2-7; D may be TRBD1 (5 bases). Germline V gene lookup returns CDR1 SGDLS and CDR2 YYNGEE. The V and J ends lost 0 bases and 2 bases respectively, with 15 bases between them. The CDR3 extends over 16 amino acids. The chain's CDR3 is CASSVDPRTTAYEQYF. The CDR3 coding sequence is TGTGCCAGCAGCGTAGACCCCCGGACAACCGCCTACGAGCAGTACTTC.

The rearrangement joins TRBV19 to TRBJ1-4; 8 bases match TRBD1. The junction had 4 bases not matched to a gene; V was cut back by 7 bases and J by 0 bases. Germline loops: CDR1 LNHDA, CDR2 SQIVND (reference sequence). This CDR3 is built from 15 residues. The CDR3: CASTRTGPTNEKLFF. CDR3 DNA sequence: TGTGCCAGTACCCGGACAGGGCCAACTAATGAAAAACTGTTTTTT.

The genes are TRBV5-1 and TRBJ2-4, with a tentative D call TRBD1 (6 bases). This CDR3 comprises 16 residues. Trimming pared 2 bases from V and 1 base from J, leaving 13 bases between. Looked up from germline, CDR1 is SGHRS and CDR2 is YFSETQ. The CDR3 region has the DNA TGCGCCAGCAGCTTTAGGACAGAACGTGCCAAAAACATTCAGTACTTC. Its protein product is CASSFRTERAKNIQYF.

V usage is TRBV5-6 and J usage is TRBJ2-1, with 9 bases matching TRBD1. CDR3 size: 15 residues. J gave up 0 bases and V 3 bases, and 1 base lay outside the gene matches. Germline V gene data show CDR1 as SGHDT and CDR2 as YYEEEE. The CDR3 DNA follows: TGTGCCAGCAGCTGGGGACAGGGCTCCTACAATGAGCAGTTCTTC. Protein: CASSWGQGSYNEQFF.

As DNA, the CDR3 is TGTGCCAGCAGCTCTCATGGGGGCGGGAATCAGCCCCAGCATTTT. This gives the protein CASSSHGGGNQPQHF. The rearrangement uses TRBV6-6 and TRBJ1-5; possibly TRBD1 for D (6 bases). CDR1 and CDR2 (germline): MNHNY, SVGAGI (reference sequence). Trimming removed 6 bases from V and 4 bases from J, with 16 bases in between. The CDR3 contains 15 residues.

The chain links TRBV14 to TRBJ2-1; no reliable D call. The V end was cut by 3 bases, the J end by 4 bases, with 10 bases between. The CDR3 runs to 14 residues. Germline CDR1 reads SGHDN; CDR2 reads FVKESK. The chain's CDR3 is CASSQDLVYNEQFF. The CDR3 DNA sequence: TGTGCCAGCAGCCAGGATCTAGTGTACAATGAGCAGTTCTTC.

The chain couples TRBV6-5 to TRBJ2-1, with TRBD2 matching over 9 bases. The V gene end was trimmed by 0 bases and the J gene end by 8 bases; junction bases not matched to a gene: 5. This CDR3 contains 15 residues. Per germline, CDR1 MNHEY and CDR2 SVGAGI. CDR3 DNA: TGTGCCAGCAGTTACTCGCGGTGGACTAGCGATGAGCAGTTCTTC. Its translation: CASSYSRWTSDEQFF.

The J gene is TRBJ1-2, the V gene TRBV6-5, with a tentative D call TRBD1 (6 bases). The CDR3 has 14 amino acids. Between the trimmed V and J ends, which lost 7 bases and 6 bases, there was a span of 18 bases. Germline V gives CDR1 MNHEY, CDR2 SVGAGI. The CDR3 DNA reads TGTGCCAGCACCCTAGCAGGGGCGTCGCATGGCTACACCTTC. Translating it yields CASTLAGASHGYTF.

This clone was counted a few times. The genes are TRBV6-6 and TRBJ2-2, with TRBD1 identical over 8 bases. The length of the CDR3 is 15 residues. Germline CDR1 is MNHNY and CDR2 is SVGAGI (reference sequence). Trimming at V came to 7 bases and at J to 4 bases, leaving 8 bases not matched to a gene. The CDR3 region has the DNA TGTGCCAGCAAGCTCGGGACAGGCTTCACCGGGGAGCTGTTTTTT. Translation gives CASKLGTGFTGELFF.

CDR3 coding DNA: TGCGCCAGCAGCTTCGGAGGGGACGCTCGGGAGCAGTACTTC. It yields the protein CASSFGGDAREQYF. This chain links TRBV5-1 with TRBJ2-5; D is possibly TRBD2 (6 bases). Germline V gene data show CDR1 as SGHRS and CDR2 as YFSETQ. The CDR3 consists of 14 residues. V lost 2 bases and J 11 bases, leaving 19 bases between the germline ends.

DNA for the CDR3: TGCGCCAGCAGCTTGGCCCTAGCGGGAGGCCCTTTCACCGGGGAGCTGTTTTTT. This gives the protein CASSLALAGGPFTGELFF. The chain links TRBV5-1 to TRBJ2-2; 11 positions match TRBD2. J was trimmed by 4 bases and V by 0 bases; bases with no gene match: 8. CDR3 length: 18 residues. Germline V gives CDR1 SGHRS, CDR2 YFSETQ.

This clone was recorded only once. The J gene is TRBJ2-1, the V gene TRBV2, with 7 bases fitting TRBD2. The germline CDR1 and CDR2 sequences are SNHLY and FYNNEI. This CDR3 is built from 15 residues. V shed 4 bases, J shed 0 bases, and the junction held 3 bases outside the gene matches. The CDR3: CASSVTSASYNEQFF. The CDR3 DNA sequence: TGTGCCAGCAGTGTCACTAGCGCCTCCTACAATGAGCAGTTCTTC. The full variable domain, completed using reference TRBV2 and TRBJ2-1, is EPEVTQTPSHQVTQMGQEVILRCVPISNHLYFYWYRQILGQKVEFLVSFYNNEISEKSEIFDDQFSVERPDGSNFTLKIRSTKLEDSAMYFCASSVTSASYNEQFFGPGTRLTVL.

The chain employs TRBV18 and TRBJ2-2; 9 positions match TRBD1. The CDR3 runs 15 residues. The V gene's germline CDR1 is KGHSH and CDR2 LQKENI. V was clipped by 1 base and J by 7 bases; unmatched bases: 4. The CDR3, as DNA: TGTGCCAGCTCACCACTCGGACAGGGGAGCGGGGAGCTGTTTTTT. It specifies CASSPLGQGSGELFF.

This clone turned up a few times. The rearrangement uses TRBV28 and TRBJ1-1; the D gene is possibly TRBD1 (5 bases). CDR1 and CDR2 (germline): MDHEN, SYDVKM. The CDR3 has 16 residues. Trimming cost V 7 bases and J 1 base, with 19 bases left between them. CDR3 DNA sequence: TGTGCCAGCACAAACACAGGAGGGACGGCGAACACTGAAGCTTTCTTT. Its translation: CASTNTGGTANTEAFF.